The 21 T cell receptor beta chains below were found in one sample sequenced in a study of blood T cell repertoires in COVID-19. Profiling relied on immunoSEQ multiplex PCR, and the TCRdb table lists in-frame clones only, not all of them. The table lists about 220,000 clones, nearly 90% of them singletons. Sequences were obtained from PBMCs or T cells enriched from blood (not recorded which). These TCRs come from a man younger than 40 who had been exposed to COVID-19.

This clone was seen only once. The rearrangement uses TRBV7-2 and TRBJ2-7; TRBD1 matches at 8 bases. This CDR3 is built from 14 residues. The junction had 6 bases not matched to a gene; V was cut back by 5 bases and J by 3 bases. Germline V gene sequence: CDR1 SGHTA, CDR2 FQGNSA. The CDR3 nucleotides are TGTGCCAGCAGCCCGACAGGGGCAGTCTACGAGCAGTACTTC. Translating gives CASSPTGAVYEQYF.

V is TRBV5-1 and J is TRBJ1-2; the match to TRBD1 covers 7 bases. The CDR3 length is 17 residues. CDR1 is SGHRS, CDR2 YFSETQ, per germline. Losses at the gene ends were 0 bases for V and 4 bases for J; bases not matched to a gene: 12. CDR3 DNA sequence: TGCGCCAGCAGCTTGGGGCTGACAGGGCACTCAGGCTATGGCTACACCTTC. Residues: CASSLGLTGHSGYGYTF.

V and J are TRBV27 and TRBJ2-7; 7 nucleotides line up with TRBD1. The length of the CDR3 is 16 residues. The germline V gene has CDR1 MNHEY and CDR2 SMNVEV (reference sequence). Germline trimming cut 6 bases from V and 2 bases from J; bases unmatched to any gene: 13. The CDR3 reads CASSRHGTVPTYEQYF. The CDR3 coding sequence is TGTGCCAGCAGCCGGCACGGGACAGTCCCCACCTACGAGCAGTACTTC.

The V and J genes are TRBV20-1 and TRBJ2-5; D not certain. Germline-derived CDR1 and CDR2 are DFQATT and SNEGSKA (reference sequence). The CDR3 has 13 amino acids. Between the trimmed V and J ends, which lost 3 bases and 1 base, there was a span of 9 bases. DNA for the CDR3: TGCAGTGCTAGTAGCCTCCTCCAAGAGACCCAGTACTTC. Protein: CSASSLLQETQYF.

This clone was found once. The V gene is TRBV5-5, the J gene TRBJ1-6; D is ambiguous. Deletions cut 5 bases from V and 0 bases from J, with 15 bases between. This CDR3 has 17 residues. Germline V CDR1 and CDR2: SGHKS, YYEKEE (reference sequence). DNA for the CDR3: TGTGCCAGCAGTTCGCTCCCACAGAGCTCCTATAATTCACCCCTCCACTTT. This sequence encodes CASSSLPQSSYNSPLHF.

This chain connects TRBV5-5 to TRBJ1-5, with 9 nucleotides matching TRBD1. Germline V gives CDR1 SGHKS, CDR2 YYEKEE (reference sequence). This CDR3 contains 17 residues. The junction had 9 bases not matched to a gene; V was cut back by 4 bases and J by 1 base. In DNA form, the CDR3 reads TGTGCCAGCAGCACGACAGGGGGGGACTTCAGCAATCAGCCCCAGCATTTT. Translated: CASSTTGGDFSNQPQHF.

The J gene is TRBJ2-1, the V gene TRBV3-1 (or the pseudogene TRBV3-2); no firm D call. Per germline, CDR1 LGHDT and CDR2 YNNKEL (reference sequence). V was cut by 3 bases and J by 8 bases, with 17 bases left in between. The CDR3 is 15 amino acids. As DNA, the CDR3 is TGTGCCAGCAGCCACATCGCCCTCAGTCGTCATGAGCAGTTCTTC. Translation: CASSHIALSRHEQFF.

This clone was found a few times. The chain joins TRBV4-1 to TRBJ1-2, with a tentative D call TRBD1 (5 bases). This CDR3 has 13 residues. From germline, CDR1 is MGHRA and CDR2 YSYEKL. The ends were cut back, 4 bases at V and 6 bases at J, with 12 bases in the middle. The CDR3 sequence is CASSPLDRDGYTF. In nucleotides, the CDR3 is TGCGCCAGCAGCCCCCTTGACAGAGATGGCTACACCTTC.

This sequence joins TRBV3-1 (or the pseudogene TRBV3-2) and TRBJ2-1; D perhaps matches TRBD2 (6 bases). The CDR3 has 14 amino acids. Germline values: CDR1 LGHDT, CDR2 YNNKEL (reference sequence). V was trimmed by 7 bases and J by 4 bases, leaving 14 bases between them. The DNA for the CDR3 is TGTGCCAGCACCAGGGACGGGGGATACAATGAGCAGTTCTTC. This gives the protein CASTRDGGYNEQFF.

In regard to this clone: Since a much larger clone is just one base distant, this may be a read error. The chain links TRBV30 to TRBJ1-6; possible D gene TRBD1, 5 bases. The V and J ends lost 3 bases and 5 bases respectively, with 8 bases between them. CDR3 length: 13 residues. CDR1 GTSNPN and CDR2 SVGIG come from the germline V gene (reference sequence). As DNA, the CDR3 is TGTGCCTGGAGGGTGACAGATAATTCACCCCTCCACTTT. Protein: CAWRVTDNSPLHF.

The chain is built from TRBV21-1 and TRBJ1-6; the table's D call, TRBD1, has no DNA check behind it. TRBV21-1 represents a pseudogene. This CDR3 has 14 amino acids. The CDR3 bases are TGTGCCAGCAGCAACAGGGTGTGTAATTCACCCCTCCACTTT. Amino acids: CASSNRVCNSPLHF.

This clone occurred a few times. The rearrangement joins TRBV4-1 to TRBJ2-1; TRBD1 matches at 10 bases. The CDR3 sequence is 18 residues long. V was clipped by 4 bases and J by 7 bases; unmatched bases: 16. The germline CDR1 and CDR2 sequences are MGHRA and YSYEKL. CDR3 DNA sequence: TGCGCCAGCAGCCTTGTATTGAACCGGGACAGGGGAGCGAATGAGCAGTTCTTC. Its translation is CASSLVLNRDRGANEQFF.

V is TRBV19 and J is TRBJ2-1; 8 bases match TRBD2. The CDR3 spans 15 residues. The junction had 8 bases not matched to a gene; V was cut back by 5 bases and J by 5 bases. CDR1 and CDR2 from the germline V gene are LNHDA and SQIVND (reference sequence). The CDR3 nucleotides read TGTGCCAGTAGTGACGGGACTAGTCAAGACAATGAGCAGTTCTTC. It encodes CASSDGTSQDNEQFF.

This rearrangement joins TRBV11-2 to TRBJ1-6, with TRBD1 as a possible D gene (6 bases). CDR3 length: 15 residues. The germline gives CDR1 SGHAT, CDR2 FQNNGV. Trimming shortened V by 5 bases and J by 4 bases, and 12 bases separated the two germline ends. The CDR3 here is CASSVRDKYNSPLHF. The CDR3 DNA follows: TGTGCCAGCAGCGTACGGGACAAATATAATTCACCCCTCCACTTT.

The gene calls are TRBV19 and TRBJ2-2, with TRBD1 as a possible D gene (6 bases). Trimming removed 3 bases at V and 5 bases at J, with 13 bases between. The germline V gene encodes CDR1 LNHDA and CDR2 SQIVND (reference sequence). The CDR3 is 15 amino acids. In DNA form, the CDR3 reads TGTGCCAGTAGTATTGTGGGCAGGGGTACCGGGGAGCTGTTTTTT. Amino acid sequence: CASSIVGRGTGELFF.

The rearrangement links TRBV4-3 to TRBJ2-2; no firm D call. V was shortened by 5 bases and J by 7 bases, with 17 bases between the two germline ends. Germline V gene data show CDR1 as LGHNA and CDR2 as YSLEER. The CDR3 sequence is 15 residues long. The chain's CDR3 is CASSEKEGSSGELFF. DNA for the CDR3: TGCGCCAGCAGCGAGAAAGAAGGTTCTAGCGGGGAGCTGTTTTTT.

The rearrangement links TRBV3-1 (or the pseudogene TRBV3-2) to TRBJ1-2; D perhaps matches TRBD1 (5 bases). Germline V CDR1 and CDR2: LGHDT, YNNKEL (reference sequence). This CDR3 contains 16 residues. V dropped 1 base and J dropped 1 base, with 13 bases sitting between them. The CDR3 loop reads CASSQVVGLINYGYTF. The CDR3 nucleotides are TGTGCCAGCAGCCAAGTCGTGGGACTGATTAACTATGGCTACACCTTC.

V gene TRBV10-1 combines with J gene TRBJ2-7; the D gene is possibly TRBD1 (6 bases). Germline V gene data show CDR1 as WNHNN and CDR2 as SYGVQD (reference sequence). This CDR3 spans 16 amino acids. Trimming removed 6 bases from V and 3 bases from J, with 21 bases in between. In DNA form, the CDR3 reads TGCGCCAGCAGCACCCAGACAGGAGCTCCCCTCTACGAGCAGTACTTC. It translates to CASSTQTGAPLYEQYF.

V usage is TRBV5-1 and J usage is TRBJ2-3; a possible D gene is TRBD1 (5 bases). The CDR3 length is 16 residues. V was shortened by 0 bases and J by 6 bases, with 17 bases between the two germline ends. In germline, CDR1 is SGHRS, CDR2 YFSETQ. This CDR3 is CASSLAPGLDSDTQYF. The CDR3 nucleotides are TGCGCCAGCAGCTTGGCCCCAGGGCTGGATTCGGATACGCAGTATTTT.

This rearrangement joins TRBV6-5 to TRBJ1-5; 9 bases align to TRBD1. V shed 8 bases and J 0 bases; nucleotides not matched to a gene: 5. Germline assignment: CDR1 MNHEY and CDR2 SVGAGI. This CDR3 spans 15 amino acids. CDR3 loop: CASGTGPYSNQPQHF. The CDR3 region has the DNA TGTGCCAGCGGGACAGGGCCTTATAGCAATCAGCCCCAGCATTTT.

J is TRBJ2-6 and V is TRBV4-2; D unresolved. The germline V and J ends were trimmed by 2 bases and 0 bases, with 8 bases remaining between them. This CDR3 contains 16 residues. The V gene's germline CDR1 is LGHNA and CDR2 YNFKEQ. DNA of the CDR3: TGTGCCAGCAGCCAACCCCGGGTCTCTGGGGCCAACGTCCTGACTTTC. Translation gives CASSQPRVSGANVLTF.